This is a list of T cell receptor beta chains from one sample in a study of CD8 T cells in Susac syndrome. TCRdb recomputed calls from the immunoSEQ multiplex PCR reads with MiXCR, one row per CDR3 protein. The repertoire holds about 110,000 distinct CDR3 sequences, with about 95% as singletons. Sequenced: CD4+ T cells from PBMCs. Receptors originate from a human donor in good health. The CDR3 runs from the conserved cysteine through the conserved F or W. A D gene is named only where the DNA matches it firmly. Clone sizes are given selectively: once, few, many, or a class where the clone is expanded.

d_gene	v_gene	abundance	j_gene	CDR3nt	CDR3aa
TRBD2	TRBV28	NA	TRBJ2-1	TGTGCCAGCAGTTCGAGCGGGGTACTCAATGAGCAGTTCTTC	CASSSSGVLNEQFF
NA	TRBV24-1	NA	TRBJ2-3	TGTGCCACCAGCCAGGACGGCTACACAGATACGCAGTATTTT	CATSQDGYTDTQYF
TRBD2	TRBV25-1	once	TRBJ2-4	TGTGCCAGCAGCTCCTCGCGACTAGCGCCCAACATTCAGTACTTC	CASSSSRLAPNIQYF
NA	TRBV5-1	once	TRBJ2-1	TGCGCCAGCAGCTTGGTATCTGGGAGCAATGAGCAGTTCTTC	CASSLVSGSNEQFF
NA	TRBV15	NA	TRBJ2-5	TGTGCCACCAGCAGAGACAGGGGACACCAAGAGACCCAGTACTTC	CATSRDRGHQETQYF
TRBD1	TRBV20-1	NA	TRBJ2-7	TGCAGTGCTAGAGATGGGGACAGGGTCCGCGAGCAGTACTTC	CSARDGDRVREQYF
NA	TRBV6-1	NA	TRBJ1-4	TGTGCCAGCAGCCCCATAGTCCAGTCACCTAATGAAAAACTGTTTTTT	CASSPIVQSPNEKLFF
TRBD2	TRBV5-4	NA	TRBJ2-1	TGTGCCAGCAGCTTGGGTGGCCTAGCGGGAGGCGAGCAGTTCTTC	CASSLGGLAGGEQFF
NA	TRBV24-1	NA	TRBJ1-1	TGTGCCACCGCGGGACGGAGAGAAGCTTTCTTT	CATAGRREAFF
NA	TRBV19	NA	TRBJ2-1	TGTGCCAGTAAACCGGGACGCAACTCCTACAATGAGCAGTTCTTC	CASKPGRNSYNEQFF
TRBD2	TRBV7-2	NA	TRBJ2-5	TGTGCCAGCAACCCCAGCGGGAGTCGGGAGACCCAGTACTTC	CASNPSGSRETQYF
NA	TRBV29-1	NA	TRBJ2-2	TGCAGCGTGGAAGGGACCTCGAACACCGGGGAGCTGTTTTTT	CSVEGTSNTGELFF
NA	TRBV3-1	NA	TRBJ2-5	TGTGCCAGCAAGGGCCAAGAGACCCAGTACTTC	CASKGQETQYF
NA	TRBV20-1	NA	TRBJ2-2	TGCAGTGCTAGAGATATGACAGCTACCGGGGAGCTGTTTTTT	CSARDMTATGELFF
NA	TRBV29-1	NA	TRBJ2-3	TGCAGCGCCGACGTAGGAGGGAGCACAGATACGCAGTATTTT	CSADVGGSTDTQYF
NA	TRBV2	NA	TRBJ2-5	TGTGCCAGACGGGACTACCAAGAGACCCAGTACTTC	CARRDYQETQYF